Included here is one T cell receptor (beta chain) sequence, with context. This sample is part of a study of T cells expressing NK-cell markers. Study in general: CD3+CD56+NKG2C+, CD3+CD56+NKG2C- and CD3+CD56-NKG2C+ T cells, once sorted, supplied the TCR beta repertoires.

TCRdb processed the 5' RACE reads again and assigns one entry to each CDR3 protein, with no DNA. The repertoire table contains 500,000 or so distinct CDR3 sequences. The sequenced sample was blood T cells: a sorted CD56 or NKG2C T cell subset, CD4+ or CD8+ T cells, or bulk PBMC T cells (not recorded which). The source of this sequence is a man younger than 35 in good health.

The CDR3: CASSPPMGPNTGELFF. The gene calls are TRBV18 and TRBJ2-2. The CDR3 consists of 16 residues. The germline CDR1 and CDR2 sequences are KGHSH and LQKENI.